A selection of T cell receptor beta chains follows, all from one sample in a study of shared clonotypes between healthy human individuals. Clones were sequenced by immunoSEQ multiplex PCR, and TCRdb holds only the in-frame ones, with some missing. In the table there are about 1.1 million clones, around three quarters of which are singletons. Sequencing was performed on memory CD4+ T cells from PBMCs. These TCRs come from a man younger than 35 in good health. Some clones in this sample may be carry-over from other donors' samples. Each CDR3 is given with its conserved first and last residue. The D gene is left open where the match is weak. Only part of the rows carry a size: once, few, many, or a class if the clone is expanded.

>TRBV10-3|-|TRBJ2-5|-
TGTGCCATCAGCCCCGGGGGCCCCGAGACCCAGTACTTC
CAISPGGPETQYF
>TRBV27|-|TRBJ1-5|-
TGTGCCAGCAGTTTGGGAACAGGTAATCAGCCCCAGCATTTT
CASSLGTGNQPQHF
>TRBV5-1|-|TRBJ2-2|-
TGCGCCAGCAGCTTGGTGGGGTGGGGAAGCACCGGGGAGCTGTTTTTT
CASSLVGWGSTGELFF
>TRBV7-9|TRBD2|TRBJ2-3|-
TGTGCCAGCAGCTTTTTTGGCGGGAGGGCCCGATCAGATACGCAGTATTTT
CASSFFGGRARSDTQYF
>TRBV9|-|TRBJ1-1|few
TGTGCCAGCAGCGTCGATCAGGGTGGTATGAACACTGAAGCTTTCTTT
CASSVDQGGMNTEAFF
>TRBV20-1|-|TRBJ2-5|-
TGCAGTGCAGCGGCAGAAGAGACCCAGTACTTC
CSAAAEETQYF
>TRBV7-2|TRBD2|TRBJ2-7|-
TGTGCCAGCAGCTTAGATGGCGGGAGCGCCTCCTTATACGAGCAGTACTTC
CASSLDGGSASLYEQYF
>TRBV6-6|-|TRBJ1-1|-
TGTGCCAGCAGGAGGCTCAGGGCCCACACTGAAGCTTTCTTT
CASRRLRAHTEAFF
>TRBV7-2|-|TRBJ1-3|once
TGTGCCAGCAGCTTCTCCGGAAACACCATATATTTT
CASSFSGNTIYF
>TRBV7-2|-|TRBJ2-2|-
TGTGCCAGCAGCTTAGCCACAGCATACCACACCGGGGAGCTGTTTTTT
CASSLATAYHTGELFF
>TRBV7-2|-|TRBJ1-2|-
TGTGCCAGCAGCTTAGTGGGCAGCGGCTACACCTTC
CASSLVGSGYTF
>TRBV14|TRBD2|TRBJ2-7|-
TGTGCCAGCAGCCAACCGGGACTAGCGAACGAGCAGTACTTC
CASSQPGLANEQYF
>TRBV6-1|-|TRBJ2-6|few
TGTGCCAGCAGTGAGGCCCGGGACACCTTCTCTGGGGCCAACGTCCTGACTTTC
CASSEARDTFSGANVLTF
>TRBV5-6|-|TRBJ1-4|-
TGTGCCAGCAGCCTTCCAGGGACCGAGGATGAAAAACTGTTTTTT
CASSLPGTEDEKLFF
>TRBV7-8|TRBD1|TRBJ1-5|-
TGTGCCAGCAGCCTACGTTGGGACAGGGGACTAAATAGCAATCAGCCCCAGCATTTT
CASSLRWDRGLNSNQPQHF
>TRBV7-8|-|TRBJ2-5|-
TGTGCCAGCAGCGCTATGGCTGCCCAGTACTTC
CASSAMAAQYF
>TRBV25-1|TRBD1|TRBJ2-2|-
TGTGCCAGCAGTGTCATCGGGACAGCCAACACCGGGGAGCTGTTTTTT
CASSVIGTANTGELFF
>TRBV5-1|-|TRBJ2-7|-
TGCGCCAGCAGCCAGAATACCAACCTGAGGGAGCAGTACTTC
CASSQNTNLREQYF
>TRBV7-9|-|TRBJ1-2|few
TGTGCCAGCAGCTTAGGTAGCTATGGCTACACCTTC
CASSLGSYGYTF
>TRBV5-1|-|TRBJ1-2|-
TGCGCCAGCAGAGCCGGACACGGTGAGGATGGCTACACCTTC
CASRAGHGEDGYTF
>TRBV6-6|TRBD2|TRBJ2-3|-
TGTGCCAGCGGACCTAGCGGGAGTACAGATACGCAGTATTTT
CASGPSGSTDTQYF
>TRBV11-3|-|TRBJ2-2|-
TGTGCCAGCAGCGGGAGATTTACCGGTGGGGAGCTGTTTTTT
CASSGRFTGGELFF
>TRBV7-2|TRBD2|TRBJ2-1|-
TGTGCCAGCAGCCGACTAGCCCGAGAGCAGTTCTTC
CASSRLAREQFF
>TRBV9|-|TRBJ1-4|few
TGTGCCAGCAGCCCCTGGGGGGACACGACTAATGAAAAACTGTTTTTT
CASSPWGDTTNEKLFF
>TRBV10-2|TRBD1|TRBJ2-5|-
TGCGCCAGCAGTGACCGACAGGGCTCGACGGCCCAGTACTTC
CASSDRQGSTAQYF
>TRBV7-2|-|TRBJ2-5|-
TGTGCCAGCAGCTGGAGTTTCGGACCCCAAGTGGAGACCCAGTACTTC
CASSWSFGPQVETQYF
>TRBV7-3|TRBD2|TRBJ2-1|-
TGTGCCAGCAGCCCATGGGGACTAGCGGGAGGGGATGAGCAGTTCTTC
CASSPWGLAGGDEQFF
>TRBV9|-|TRBJ2-3|-
TGTGCCAGCAGCCCCCTGAGCCCACGCACAGATACGCAGTATTTT
CASSPLSPRTDTQYF
>TRBV9|TRBD2|TRBJ2-5|-
TGTGCCAGCGCAACTAGCGGCACGGAGACCCAGTACTTC
CASATSGTETQYF
>TRBV7-2|-|TRBJ2-7|-
TGTGCCAGCAGCTACAGAGAGGGCTCCTACGAGCAGTACTTC
CASSYREGSYEQYF
>TRBV5-1|TRBD2|TRBJ2-3|-
TGCGCCAGCAGCTTGAGGGGAGGGCCAAGGGGAGATACGCAGTATTTT
CASSLRGGPRGDTQYF
>TRBV5-1|TRBD1|TRBJ2-3|-
TGCGCCAGCAGCTCTACAGGGGGCTGGACAGATACGCAGTATTTT
CASSSTGGWTDTQYF
>TRBV5-1|TRBD1|TRBJ2-1|-
TGCGCCAGCAGTTTTTACCGCGGACAGGGGGCTTCGAATGAGCAGTTCTTC
CASSFYRGQGASNEQFF
>TRBV5-6|TRBD2|TRBJ2-1|-
TGTGCCAGCAGCATCCTCAGCGGGAGGGGTTACAATGAGCAGTTCTTC
CASSILSGRGYNEQFF
>TRBV6-1|-|TRBJ1-4|-
TGTGCCAGCAGCGCCTTTTATGAAAAACTGTTTTTT
CASSAFYEKLFF
>TRBV30|-|TRBJ2-3|-
TGTGCCTGGACTGTACTACAGGGTATCACAGATACGCAGTATTTT
CAWTVLQGITDTQYF
>TRBV4-1|-|TRBJ1-5|once
TGCGCCAGCAGCCAAGGGTTGGGGCAGCCCCAGCATTTT
CASSQGLGQPQHF
>TRBV27|TRBD1|TRBJ2-3|-
TGTGCCAGCAGGGAAGGACAGGTAGTCGGTACGCAGTATTTT
CASREGQVVGTQYF
>TRBV5-1|-|TRBJ2-3|-
TGCGCCAGCAGTCAAGCCACTAGCACAGATACGCAGTATTTT
CASSQATSTDTQYF
>TRBV9|-|TRBJ1-2|-
TGTGCCAGCAGCGTAACTGGGGGCCATGGCTACACCTTC
CASSVTGGHGYTF
>TRBV2|-|TRBJ1-1|-
TGTGCCAGCAGTTACGACGCCATGAACACTGAAGCTTTCTTT
CASSYDAMNTEAFF
>TRBV4-1|-|TRBJ1-2|-
TGCGCCAGCAGCCAAGAACGGTATGGCTACACCTTC
CASSQERYGYTF
>TRBV9|-|TRBJ2-3|-
TGTGCCAGCAGCCCGTTTCGGAGGGCCAAAGATACGCAGTATTTT
CASSPFRRAKDTQYF
>TRBV28|-|TRBJ1-2|once
TGTGCCAGCAGTGTCGCCGGGACGGAATATGGCTACACCTTC
CASSVAGTEYGYTF
>TRBV2|-|TRBJ2-7|-
TGTGCCAGCGGAAACCGGGACGCGGGTCCCGAGCAGTACTTC
CASGNRDAGPEQYF
>TRBV5-1|TRBD1|TRBJ2-1|-
TGCGCCAGCAGCCCCGGGACAGGGGGCCTGAATGAGCAGTTCTTC
CASSPGTGGLNEQFF
>TRBV11-3|-|TRBJ2-7|-
TGTGCCAGCAGCTTCGGAGGGGGGACTGGGGAGCAGTACTTC
CASSFGGGTGEQYF
>TRBV7-2|TRBD2|TRBJ2-2|many
TGTGCCAGCAGCTTATACAGCGGGAGTTACACCGGGGAGCTGTTTTTT
CASSLYSGSYTGELFF
>TRBV4-1|-|TRBJ1-2|-
TGCGCCAGCAGCCCGACTCCAGGGAACTATGGCTACACCTTC
CASSPTPGNYGYTF
>TRBV28|-|TRBJ1-1|-
TGTGCCAGCAGTGGGATTGGCAGGTTGAACACTGAAGCTTTCTTT
CASSGIGRLNTEAFF
>TRBV28|-|TRBJ1-5|-
TGTGCCAGCAGTTCGGGACTGGGCAATCAGCCCCAGCATTTT
CASSSGLGNQPQHF
>TRBV7-8|TRBD2|TRBJ2-3|-
TGTGCCAGCAGCCCCCTACTAGCGGACGACGCGGATACGCAGTATTTT
CASSPLLADDADTQYF
>TRBV13|-|TRBJ2-3|-
TGTGCCAGCAGCCTAGGGTCTCTGTACGATACGCAGTATTTT
CASSLGSLYDTQYF
>TRBV23-1|-|TRBJ1-1|few
TGCGCCAGCAGTCTGACAGCGACGAACACTGAAGCTTTCTTT
CASSLTATNTEAFF
>TRBV7-9|TRBD1|TRBJ1-5|-
TGTGCCAGCAGTCTAACGGGACAGCTCAATCAGCCCCAGCATTTT
CASSLTGQLNQPQHF